Listed below are T cell receptor beta chains from one sample, sequenced in a study of blood T cell repertoires in COVID-19. Sequenced by immunoSEQ multiplex PCR; TCRdb stores in-frame clones only, minus some. The data show around 88,000 clones, 90% seen once. Sequenced sample: peripheral blood. Receptors were obtained from a man aged 55 to 70 with acute or convalescent COVID-19. The CDR3 runs from the conserved cysteine through the conserved F or W. D genes are given only for firm matches. Size is omitted from some rows. Given values are once, few, many or a class for expanded clones.

D gene | clone size | J gene | V gene | CDR3 protein | CDR3 DNA
. | . | TRBJ1-4 | TRBV27 | CASPPGEKLFF | TGTGCCAGCCCCCCAGGGGAAAAACTGTTTTTT
TRBD2 | . | TRBJ2-3 | TRBV24-1 | CATSDYGREQDTQYF | TGTGCCACCAGTGATTACGGGCGGGAGCAAGATACGCAGTATTTT
. | . | TRBJ2-7 | TRBV6-2/TRBV6-3 | CASSYMAGEGYEQYF | TGTGCCAGCAGTTACATGGCAGGGGAAGGCTACGAGCAGTACTTC
. | . | TRBJ2-1 | TRBV4-2 | CASSQISSVSYNEQFF | TGTGCCAGCAGCCAAATCAGTAGCGTCTCCTACAATGAGCAGTTCTTC
. | . | TRBJ2-2 | TRBV28 | CASSPLGQRNTGELFF | TGTGCCAGCAGTCCCCTAGGACAGAGGAACACCGGGGAGCTGTTTTTT
. | . | TRBJ1-4 | TRBV6-6 | CASSLGAPEKLFF | TGTGCCAGCTCCCTGGGAGCCCCTGAAAAACTGTTTTTT
. | few | TRBJ2-1 | TRBV7-2 | CASSEGQNNEQFF | TGTGCCAGCAGCGAAGGACAAAACAATGAGCAGTTCTTC
. | . | TRBJ2-7 | TRBV10-3 | CAIGQSSYEQYF | TGTGCCATCGGACAGAGTTCCTACGAGCAGTACTTC
TRBD2 | once | TRBJ2-1 | TRBV2 | CASSGPTSGREQFF | TGTGCCAGCAGTGGGCCTACTAGCGGACGTGAGCAGTTCTTC
TRBD1 | . | TRBJ1-4 | TRBV6-5 | CASCRDRGWNEKLFF | TGTGCCAGTTGCCGGGACAGGGGATGGAATGAAAAACTGTTTTTT
. | . | TRBJ2-2 | TRBV24-1 | CATSDLVKGAGSGELFF | TGTGCCACCAGTGATTTGGTCAAGGGGGCGGGATCCGGGGAGCTGTTTTTT
. | . | TRBJ2-7 | TRBV4-1 | CASSQDRGRGFNEQYF | TGCGCCAGCAGCCAAGATCGTGGCAGGGGTTTCAACGAGCAGTACTTC
. | . | TRBJ2-2 | TRBV21-1 | CASSKAGLAGASTGELFF | TGTGCCAGCAGCAAAGCGGGACTAGCGGGAGCGAGCACCGGGGAGCTGTTTTTT
TRBD1 | . | TRBJ1-1 | TRBV9 | CASSEGTGGMDESTEAFF | TGTGCCAGCAGCGAGGGAACAGGGGGCATGGATGAGAGCACTGAAGCTTTCTTT
. | . | TRBJ1-1 | TRBV4-3 | CASRYGTEAFF | TGCGCCAGCAGGTACGGCACTGAAGCTTTCTTT
. | . | TRBJ2-5 | TRBV10-3 | CAIRLLQETQYF | TGTGCCATCAGACTACTCCAAGAGACCCAGTACTTC
. | . | TRBJ1-1 | TRBV18 | CASSSIEAFEAFF | TGTGCCAGCTCATCCATAGAGGCTTTTGAAGCTTTCTTT
TRBD2 | . | TRBJ2-3 | TRBV29-1 | CSVGTSGPSTDTQYF | TGCAGCGTCGGGACTAGCGGCCCTAGCACAGATACGCAGTATTTT
. | . | TRBJ2-5 | TRBV6-5 | CASSYRSEEETQYF | TGTGCCAGCAGTTACCGATCAGAGGAAGAGACCCAGTACTTC
. | . | TRBJ2-5 | TRBV5-1 | CASSLGEQETQYF | TGCGCCAGCAGCTTAGGGGAACAAGAGACCCAGTACTTC
TRBD1 | . | TRBJ1-2 | TRBV3-1/TRBV3-2 | CASSQGTGGVNGYTF | TGTGCCAGCAGCCAAGGAACAGGGGGGGTTAATGGCTACACCTTC
TRBD1 | . | TRBJ2-5 | TRBV10-1 | CASRQGKYQETQYF | TGCGCCAGCAGACAGGGGAAGTACCAAGAGACCCAGTACTTC
TRBD2 | . | TRBJ2-3 | TRBV27 | CASRRKREGHYSTDTQYF | TGTGCCAGCAGACGGAAGCGGGAGGGCCATTATAGCACAGATACGCAGTATTTT
TRBD2 | . | TRBJ2-5 | TRBV5-1 | CASSIGTSVQETQYF | TGCGCCAGCAGCATAGGGACTAGCGTACAAGAGACCCAGTACTTC
. | . | TRBJ1-5 | TRBV6-2/TRBV6-3 | CASSYELPFRNQPQHF | TGTGCCAGCAGTTATGAGCTGCCATTCAGGAATCAGCCCCAGCATTTT
. | . | TRBJ2-7 | TRBV6-6 | CASSYSFGGTTYEQYF | TGTGCCAGCAGTTACTCGTTTGGCGGGACGACCTACGAGCAGTACTTC
TRBD1 | . | TRBJ1-2 | TRBV28 | CASSQPTGPYGYTF | TGTGCCAGCAGCCAACCGACAGGGCCCTATGGCTACACCTTC
TRBD1 | . | TRBJ1-1 | TRBV9 | CASSVAALGETGGRMNTEAFF | TGTGCCAGCAGCGTAGCTGCGCTGGGGGAGACAGGGGGGCGAATGAACACTGAAGCTTTCTTT
. | . | TRBJ2-7 | TRBV6-4 | CASSDQEGRQYF | TGTGCCAGCAGTGACCAGGAGGGACGGCAGTACTTC
. | . | TRBJ1-2 | TRBV6-5 | CASSYSTGGGYGYTF | TGTGCCAGCAGTTACTCGACCGGAGGAGGCTATGGCTACACCTTC
. | . | TRBJ2-3 | TRBV6-5 | CASSYSGKTDTQYF | TGTGCCAGCAGTTACAGCGGAAAGACAGATACGCAGTATTTT
TRBD2 | . | TRBJ2-7 | TRBV6-2/TRBV6-3 | CASSYSIGGVSSYEQYF | TGTGCCAGCAGTTACTCAATTGGGGGGGTTTCCTCCTACGAGCAGTACTTC
. | . | TRBJ1-6 | TRBV4-2 | CASSQEGAGWSPLHF | TGTGCCAGCAGCCAAGAAGGAGCAGGGTGGTCACCCCTCCACTTT
. | . | TRBJ2-5 | TRBV7-2 | CASSLYGEETQYF | TGTGCCAGCAGCTTATACGGAGAGGAGACCCAGTACTTC
. | . | TRBJ1-1 | TRBV2 | CASSDSGGPNTEAFF | TGTGCCAGCAGTGATAGCGGGGGACCGAACACTGAAGCTTTCTTT
TRBD1 | . | TRBJ1-1 | TRBV5-1 | CASSYVPGQGLNTEAFF | TGCGCCAGCAGCTACGTCCCGGGACAGGGTTTGAACACTGAAGCTTTCTTT
TRBD2 | . | TRBJ2-3 | TRBV29-1 | CSVDSAGAPDTQYF | TGCAGCGTTGATTCCGCGGGAGCTCCAGATACGCAGTATTTT
TRBD1 | . | TRBJ1-5 | TRBV19 | CASSVTGEGQPQHF | TGTGCCAGTAGTGTGACAGGGGAAGGTCAGCCCCAGCATTTT
. | . | TRBJ2-5 | TRBV7-8 | CASSPSTQETQYF | TGTGCCAGCAGCCCATCTACTCAAGAGACCCAGTACTTC
TRBD2 | . | TRBJ2-5 | TRBV11-1 | CASSPRTSGGETQYF | TGTGCCAGCAGCCCCCGGACTAGCGGGGGAGAGACCCAGTACTTC
. | . | TRBJ1-2 | TRBV6-6 | CASSPLRGLDYGYTF | TGTGCCAGCAGTCCTCTGCGGGGACTCGACTATGGCTACACCTTC
. | . | TRBJ1-2 | TRBV2 | CASTKQRGVYGYTF | TGTGCCAGCACCAAGCAACGGGGGGTCTATGGCTACACCTTC
. | . | TRBJ1-5 | TRBV15 | CATSGPDSEYSNQPQHF | TGTGCCACCAGCGGACCAGACAGCGAATATAGCAATCAGCCCCAGCATTTT
. | . | TRBJ2-1 | TRBV13 | CASSHKRYNEQFF | TGTGCCAGCAGCCATAAGAGATACAATGAGCAGTTCTTC
TRBD1 | . | TRBJ1-4 | TRBV27 | CASSPLVDRDNEKLFF | TGTGCCAGCAGTCCACTTGTAGACAGGGATAATGAAAAACTGTTTTTT
. | . | TRBJ2-7 | TRBV14 | CASSPPDSTPYEQYF | TGTGCCAGCAGCCCTCCGGACTCGACCCCCTACGAGCAGTACTTC
. | . | TRBJ1-2 | TRBV4-2 | CASSQEGTNYGYTF | TGTGCCAGCAGCCAAGAGGGCACGAACTATGGCTACACCTTC
. | . | TRBJ2-3 | TRBV3-1/TRBV3-2 | CASSLLAADTQYF | TGTGCCAGCAGCCTACTAGCCGCAGATACGCAGTATTTT
TRBD2 | once | TRBJ2-2 | TRBV7-9 | CASETLASGNTGELFF | TGTGCCAGCGAGACCCTTGCTAGCGGTAACACCGGGGAGCTGTTTTTT
TRBD1 | few | TRBJ1-5 | TRBV6-1 | CASSDRGTALDQPQHF | TGTGCCAGCAGTGATAGGGGGACAGCCCTGGATCAGCCCCAGCATTTT